The 29 T cell receptor beta chains given below trace back to one sample, sequenced in a study of blood T cell repertoires in COVID-19. Libraries were prepared by immunoSEQ multiplex PCR; TCRdb keeps only in-frame clonotypes and omits some of them. The sample yields about 220,000 clones, roughly four fifths seen once. Sequenced sample: PBMCs or T cells enriched from blood (not recorded which). The receptor source for this set is a woman in her fifties or sixties who had recovered from COVID-19.

The V gene is TRBV29-1, the J gene TRBJ1-6; D is perhaps TRBD1 (6 bases). The V gene's germline CDR1 is SQVTM and CDR2 ANQGSEA. CDR3 length: 14 residues. V lost 4 bases, J lost 9 bases, and 16 bases lay in between. This CDR3 reads CSVGGGAKGSPLHF. CDR3 DNA sequence: TGCAGCGTTGGAGGGGGGGCGAAAGGTTCACCCCTCCACTTT.

This clone came up once. This chain joins TRBV5-4 and TRBJ2-1; 8 nucleotides align to TRBD1. V shed 5 bases and J 6 bases; nucleotides not matched to a gene: 4. In germline, CDR1 is SGHNT, CDR2 YYREEE (reference sequence). There are 13 residues in the CDR3. The CDR3 here is CASRSDRGNEQFF. The CDR3 DNA sequence: TGTGCCAGCAGATCAGACAGGGGCAATGAGCAGTTCTTC.

The gene calls are TRBV6-5 and TRBJ2-3; D might be TRBD2 (5 bases). The V gene's germline CDR1 is MNHEY and CDR2 SVGAGI. V lost 0 bases and J lost 5, with 12 bases in between. This CDR3 is 15 amino acids long. As DNA, the CDR3 is TGTGCCAGCAGTTACTCTGTGGGAGAGGGAGATACGCAGTATTTT. Protein: CASSYSVGEGDTQYF.

J is TRBJ2-2 and V is TRBV2, with 11 bases identical to TRBD2. V was pared by 11 bases and J by 2 bases, with 13 bases of the junction left unmatched. The CDR3 length is 17 residues. Germline loops: CDR1 SNHLY, CDR2 FYNNEI. The CDR3: CAPGSTSGRSNTGELFF. The CDR3 DNA follows: TGTGCCCCCGGATCCACTAGCGGGAGATCTAACACCGGGGAGCTGTTTTTT.

This sequence joins TRBV10-1 and TRBJ2-5, with D possibly TRBD2 on 6 matching bases. Trimming took off 3 bases at V and 4 bases at J, with 6 bases between the two ends. From germline, CDR1 is WNHNN and CDR2 SYGVQD (reference sequence). The CDR3 sequence is 12 residues long. This CDR3 reads CASSDSGETQYF. The CDR3 nucleotides are TGCGCCAGCAGTGATAGCGGAGAGACCCAGTACTTC.

V and J are TRBV2 and TRBJ1-6, with D perhaps matching TRBD1 (5 bases). The CDR3 length is 16 residues. Germline V gene data show CDR1 as SNHLY and CDR2 as FYNNEI. The V gene lost 3 bases and the J gene lost 5 bases, with 14 bases spanning the gap. Here the CDR3 DNA reads TGTGCCAGCAGTGAGGGGCGGGGGACGGATAATTCACCCCTCCACTTT. Translating it yields CASSEGRGTDNSPLHF.

The chain links TRBV7-9 to TRBJ1-1; D not resolved. CDR1 and CDR2 from the germline V gene are SEHNR and FQNEAQ (reference sequence). The CDR3 sequence is 15 residues long. V was shortened by 1 base and J by 3 bases, with 12 bases between the two germline ends. The CDR3: CASSLGGGLDTEAFF. For the CDR3, the DNA is TGTGCCAGCAGCTTAGGGGGAGGATTGGACACTGAAGCTTTCTTT.

The chain recombines TRBV7-2 with TRBJ1-6, with 9 nucleotides matching TRBD1. J lost 4 bases, V lost 5 bases, and 6 bases had no gene match. The CDR3 extends over 16 amino acids. Germline V lookup: CDR1 SGHTA, CDR2 FQGNSA. In nucleotides, the CDR3 is TGTGCCAGCAGCCACCTGGACAGGGGATATAATTCACCCCTCCACTTT. This encodes CASSHLDRGYNSPLHF.

The gene calls are TRBV6-5 and TRBJ1-2; 7 bases match TRBD1. V trimming: 5 bases; J trimming: 6 bases; junction bases outside the gene matches: 6. This CDR3 is built from 13 residues. Germline V CDR1 and CDR2: MNHEY, SVGAGI. The CDR3 coding sequence is TGTGCCAGCAGTAGACAGGGTGGGGATGGCTACACCTTC. The encoded protein is CASSRQGGDGYTF.

This chain links TRBV9 with TRBJ2-5, with no clear D. The germline V and J ends were trimmed by 0 bases and 2 bases, with 8 bases remaining between them. The CDR3 length is 14 residues. The germline gives CDR1 SGDLS, CDR2 YYNGEE. The CDR3 DNA reads TGTGCCAGCAGCGTAGGTACAGTACAAGAGACCCAGTACTTC. Its protein is CASSVGTVQETQYF.

This rearrangement joins TRBV3-1 (or the pseudogene TRBV3-2) to TRBJ2-1; D is perhaps TRBD2 (6 bases). This CDR3 is 16 amino acids long. Trimming cost V 1 base and J 1 base, with 11 bases left between them. Looked up from germline, CDR1 is LGHDT and CDR2 is YNNKEL (reference sequence). The CDR3 protein is CASSQGPGRSYNEQFF. The CDR3 region has the DNA TGTGCCAGCAGCCAAGGCCCAGGGAGGTCCTACAATGAGCAGTTCTTC.

The chain recombines TRBV10-3 with TRBJ2-7; 7 positions match TRBD2. Germline CDR1 reads ENHRY; CDR2 reads SYGVKD. The junction had 9 bases not matched to a gene; V was cut back by 8 bases and J by 2 bases. The CDR3 extends over 14 amino acids. The CDR3 here is CAIQTGTTPYEQYF. The CDR3 bases are TGTGCCATCCAGACCGGGACTACACCCTACGAGCAGTACTTC.

This chain uses TRBV19 with TRBJ1-4; tentative D call: TRBD1 (6 bases). The CDR3 loop spans 15 amino acids. Trimming took 5 bases from V and 2 from J, leaving 12 bases between them. Germline V lookup: CDR1 LNHDA, CDR2 SQIVND (reference sequence). DNA for the CDR3: TGTGCCAGTAGTTTTGGACAGACCACTAATGAAAAACTGTTTTTT. Residues: CASSFGQTTNEKLFF.

V and J are TRBV7-2 and TRBJ2-3; D remains ambiguous. V lost 5 bases and J lost 7, with 10 bases in between. Looked up from germline, CDR1 is SGHTA and CDR2 is FQGNSA. The CDR3 length is 12 residues. In DNA, the CDR3 is TGTGCCAGCAGCCCCTTGAGCCATACGCAGTATTTT. Protein: CASSPLSHTQYF.

This clone appeared a few times. V gene TRBV5-4 combines with J gene TRBJ1-2; TRBD1 is a possible D gene (6 bases). CDR3 length: 14 amino acids. Germline V CDR1 and CDR2: SGHNT, YYREEE (reference sequence). V was trimmed by 2 bases and J by 4 bases, leaving 12 bases between them. The CDR3 nucleotides are TGTGCCAGCAGCTTAGACAGGAAGGGCTATGGCTACACCTTC. Translating gives CASSLDRKGYGYTF. The full variable domain, completed using reference TRBV5-4 and TRBJ1-2, is ETGVTQSPTHLIKTRGQQVTLRCSSQSGHNTVSWYQQALGQGPQFIFQYYREEENGRGNFPPRFSGLQFPNYSSELNVNALELDDSALYLCASSLDRKGYGYTFGSGTRLTVV.

V usage is TRBV7-7 and J usage is TRBJ2-5; 12 bases agree with TRBD2. Germline V gene lookup returns CDR1 SSHAT and CDR2 FNYEAQ (reference sequence). The CDR3 runs to 16 residues. V lost 5 bases to trimming and J lost 3 bases; unmatched junction nucleotides: 7. The CDR3: CASSAGLAGKKETQYF. CDR3 nucleotide sequence: TGTGCCAGCAGCGCCGGACTAGCGGGGAAGAAAGAGACCCAGTACTTC. The full variable domain, completed using reference TRBV7-7 and TRBJ2-5, is GAGVSQSPRYKVTKRGQDVTLRCDPISSHATLYWYQQALGQGPEFLTYFNYEAQPDKSGLPSDRFSAERPEGSISTLTIQRTEQRDSAMYRCASSAGLAGKKETQYFGPGTRLLVL.

DNA for the CDR3: TGTGCCAGCAGCGTCGACCCGGGACAGGTGGAAACTGAAGCTTTCTTT. Translated, it gives CASSVDPGQVETEAFF. This sequence joins TRBV9 and TRBJ1-1; 8 bases map to TRBD1. CDR3 length: 16 amino acids. The V gene end was trimmed by 2 bases and the J gene end by 5 bases; junction bases not matched to a gene: 11. Germline V gives CDR1 SGDLS, CDR2 YYNGEE. The whole variable domain, remainder taken from reference TRBV9 and TRBJ1-1, is DSGVTQTPKHLITATGQRVTLRCSPRSGDLSVYWYQQSLDQGLQFLIQYYNGEERAKGNILERFSAQQFPDLHSELNLSSLELGDSALYFCASSVDPGQVETEAFFGQGTRLTVV.

The chain combines TRBV24-1 with TRBJ2-3; tentatively, D is TRBD2 (5 bases). Germline loops: CDR1 KGHDR, CDR2 SFDVKD. Trimming stripped 4 bases from V and 5 bases from J, with 12 bases between. The CDR3 totals 14 residues. In DNA, the CDR3 is TGTGCCACCAGTGACCCAAATCGGGGAGATACGCAGTATTTT. Translated: CATSDPNRGDTQYF.

The CDR3 DNA reads TGTGCCAGCAGTCCCAGGGGGAGCTATGGCTACACCTTC. It yields the protein CASSPRGSYGYTF. V usage is TRBV7-2 and J usage is TRBJ1-2; the match to TRBD1 covers 7 bases. Trimming removed 6 bases from V and 4 bases from J; junction bases left unmatched: 5. This CDR3 is built from 13 residues. CDR1 and CDR2 from the germline V gene are SGHTA and FQGNSA.

This clone was counted a few times. The chain carries TRBV27 and TRBJ1-1; D possibly corresponds to TRBD1 (6 bases). In germline, CDR1 is MNHEY, CDR2 SMNVEV (reference sequence). V dropped 0 bases and J dropped 4 bases, with 12 bases sitting between them. The CDR3 has 15 residues. The CDR3 bases are TGTGCCAGCAGTTTATCGGGCGGGGGCTCCACTGAAGCTTTCTTT. This sequence encodes CASSLSGGGSTEAFF.

With regard to this clone: In the same sample, other DNA sequences code for this CDR3. This chain uses TRBV7-2 with TRBJ2-3; a possible D gene is TRBD2 (6 bases). Germline V lookup: CDR1 SGHTA, CDR2 FQGNSA. V dropped 1 base and J dropped 0 bases, with 11 bases sitting between them. The CDR3 covers 16 residues. The CDR3 nucleotides read TGTGCCAGCAGCTTAGGAGGTAGCGGTAGCACAGATACGCAGTATTTT. It is translated as CASSLGGSGSTDTQYF.

This clone has only one observation. Different DNA sequences within this sample yield the same CDR3. The J gene is TRBJ2-3, the V gene TRBV7-3; 9 nucleotides match TRBD2. Trimming cost V 4 bases and J 4 bases; bases outside gene matches: 3. Germline loops: CDR1 SGHTA, CDR2 FQGTGA. The CDR3 extends over 14 amino acids. This CDR3 is CASSWGLAADTQYF. The CDR3, as DNA: TGTGCCAGCAGCTGGGGACTAGCAGCAGATACGCAGTATTTT.

The V call is TRBV7-9, the J call TRBJ2-3; the D gene is possibly TRBD2 (5 bases). The germline V and J ends were trimmed by 3 bases and 1 base, with 8 bases remaining between them. Germline loops: CDR1 SEHNR, CDR2 FQNEAQ (reference sequence). CDR3 length equals 14 residues. As DNA, the CDR3 is TGTGCCAGCAGCTTTCCCGGGGGCACAGATACGCAGTATTTT. This gives the protein CASSFPGGTDTQYF.

Only a few counts were recorded for this clone. The rearrangement links TRBV10-2 to TRBJ1-1, with 7 bases aligning to TRBD1. CDR1 is WSHSY and CDR2 is SAAADI in the germline V gene. This CDR3 is 14 amino acids long. V lost 5 bases to trimming and J lost 1 base; unmatched junction nucleotides: 4. The CDR3 bases are TGCGCCAGCAGTAACCGACAGGGGAACACTGAAGCTTTCTTT. This sequence encodes CASSNRQGNTEAFF.

The chain couples TRBV6-5 to TRBJ2-7; weak D call: TRBD2 (6 bases). This CDR3 is built from 15 residues. Trimming cost V 6 bases and J 1 base, with 16 bases left between them. Germline assignment: CDR1 MNHEY and CDR2 SVGAGI. CDR3 sequence (DNA): TGTGCCAGCAGCCGACCTGGGACTTATTCCTACGAGCAGTACTTC. As protein: CASSRPGTYSYEQYF.

The V gene is TRBV6-5, the J gene TRBJ2-7; maybe TRBD1 (6 bases). Germline V gene sequence: CDR1 MNHEY, CDR2 SVGAGI. Trimming removed 0 bases at V and 4 bases at J, with 10 bases between. The CDR3 length is 14 residues. The CDR3 sequence is CASSYSTGWYEQYF. The CDR3 coding sequence is TGTGCCAGCAGTTACTCAACAGGGTGGTACGAGCAGTACTTC.

In its sample, this clone was seen once. The chain carries TRBV9 and TRBJ2-1; the match to TRBD2 covers 8 bases. This CDR3 contains 15 residues. V trimming: 3 bases; J trimming: 0 bases; junction bases outside the gene matches: 2. Germline V CDR1 and CDR2: SGDLS, YYNGEE. In DNA, the CDR3 is TGTGCCAGCAGCGGCAGCGGGAGCTCCTACAATGAGCAGTTCTTC. This translates into CASSGSGSSYNEQFF.

This clone was seen only a few times. CDR3 protein: CASSEWGGARNTIYF. CDR3 DNA sequence: TGTGCCAGCAGTGAATGGGGTGGGGCAAGAAACACCATATATTTT. This chain links TRBV2 with TRBJ1-3; possibly TRBD1 for D (5 bases). There are 15 residues in the CDR3. The V end was cut by 2 bases, the J end by 5 bases, with 13 bases between. Per germline, CDR1 SNHLY and CDR2 FYNNEI.

This rearrangement joins TRBV7-9 to TRBJ1-1, with TRBD1 identical over 12 bases. Germline CDR1 and CDR2: SEHNR and FQNEAQ (reference sequence). The CDR3 is made up of 15 amino acids. The trim removed 7 bases at V and 5 bases at J, leaving 8 bases unmatched. CDR3 region: CASIIMGQGATEAFF. For the CDR3, the DNA is TGTGCCAGCATCATAATGGGACAGGGGGCTACTGAAGCTTTCTTT.